These 4 T cell receptor beta chains share one sample of origin, sequenced in a study of CD8+ T cells in alopecia areata. Once RNA had been extracted, it was reverse transcribed into cDNA to act as the sequencing template. The repertoire was sequenced with immunoSEQ multiplex PCR; TCRdb's copy has only in-frame clones and lacks some. The repertoire has 200,000 to 250,000 clones, about 53% of them found once; the top ten carry approximately 0.44%. This sample comprised CD4+ T cells sorted from blood, obtained at week 0. Receptors originate from a human donor with alopecia areata.

The genes are TRBV9 and TRBJ2-2; no reliable D call. Germline V gives CDR1 SGDLS, CDR2 YYNGEE. The CDR3 covers 13 residues. Deletions cut 1 base from V and 4 bases from J, with 5 bases between. CDR3 sequence: CASSVQPTGELFF. The CDR3 DNA is TGTGCCAGCAGCGTACAGCCCACCGGGGAGCTGTTTTTT. Complete variable domain (other parts from reference TRBV9 and TRBJ2-2): DSGVTQTPKHLITATGQRVTLRCSPRSGDLSVYWYQQSLDQGLQFLIQYYNGEERAKGNILERFSAQQFPDLHSELNLSSLELGDSALYFCASSVQPTGELFFGEGSRLTVL.

The chain couples TRBV6-5 to TRBJ2-3; no clear D gene. The CDR3 length is 12 residues. V lost 6 bases and J lost 0, with 4 bases in between. The V gene's germline CDR1 is MNHEY and CDR2 SVGAGI. The CDR3 is CASRDSTDTQYF. The CDR3, as DNA: TGTGCCAGCAGGGACAGCACAGATACGCAGTATTTT.

CDR3 amino acids: CASSLGREQYF. The CDR3, as DNA: TGCGCCAGCAGCTTGGGGAGGGAGCAGTACTTC. This chain uses TRBV5-1 with TRBJ2-7; D might be TRBD2 (5 bases). V was pared by 0 bases and J by 7 bases, with 5 bases between. Germline V gives CDR1 SGHRS, CDR2 YFSETQ. The CDR3 sequence is 11 residues long.

This clone was picked up a small number of times. The chain links TRBV30 to TRBJ2-1; D gene uncertain. Germline V CDR1 and CDR2: GTSNPN, SVGIG (reference sequence). This CDR3 region has 11 residues. Trimming shortened V by 4 bases and J by 3 bases, and 4 bases separated the two germline ends. The CDR3 bases are TGTGCCTGGACCCACTACAATGAGCAGTTCTTC. Amino acids: CAWTHYNEQFF.